The 29 T cell receptor beta chains listed next were all sequenced from one sample in a study of blood T cells in healthy people across ages. Alongside a J-beta primer mix, a sample-barcoded 5' primer served in a second PCR lasting about 6 to 11 cycles. TCRdb passed the 5' RACE reads through MiXCR, listing each CDR3 protein once. Here the sample spans about 640,000 distinct CDR3 sequences, 58% being singletons. The specimen sequenced was blood. The receptor source for this set is a man aged 55 to 70 in good health.

A single count supports this clonotype. This rearrangement joins TRBV20-1 to TRBJ2-4; 8 bases are shared with TRBD2. Germline trimming cut 3 bases from V and 5 bases from J; bases unmatched to any gene: 6. Germline V gene sequence: CDR1 DFQATT, CDR2 SNEGSKA (reference sequence). The CDR3 is made up of 14 amino acids. The CDR3 spells CSASGGAGQNIQYF. Here the CDR3 DNA reads TGCAGTGCTAGCGGGGGGGCCGGTCAAAACATTCAGTACTTC.

The chain uses TRBV9 and TRBJ1-2, with D tentatively TRBD1 (5 bases). V was trimmed by 2 bases and J by 4 bases, leaving 12 bases between them. Germline V CDR1 and CDR2: SGDLS, YYNGEE. This CDR3 comprises 14 residues. CDR3 bases: TGTGCCAGCAGCGTGACAGCCCCAGGCTATGGCTACACCTTC. It codes for CASSVTAPGYGYTF.

This clonotype was detected only a few times. The rearrangement links TRBV18 to TRBJ2-5; D is undetermined. This CDR3 region has 16 residues. With 0 bases removed from V and 1 base from J, the gap between germline ends came to 12 bases. The germline gives CDR1 KGHSH, CDR2 LQKENI. In DNA, the CDR3 is TGTGCCAGCTCACCACCAATACGGGTGTTCCAAGAGACCCAGTACTTC. Translating gives CASSPPIRVFQETQYF.

At least ten counts were recorded for this clonotype. The chain carries TRBV7-6 and TRBJ2-3; D perhaps matches TRBD2 (6 bases). Germline values: CDR1 SGHVS, CDR2 FNYEAQ. The V end was cut by 5 bases, the J end by 6 bases, with 21 bases between. The length of the CDR3 is 16 residues. In nucleotides, the CDR3 is TGTGCCAGCAGCACCGCCGTGCGGGGAGTGGACGATACGCAGTATTTT. It yields the protein CASSTAVRGVDDTQYF. The complete variable domain, with remaining parts taken from reference TRBV7-6 and TRBJ2-3, reads GAGVSQSPRYKVTKRGQDVALRCDPISGHVSLYWYRQALGQGPEFLTYFNYEAQQDKSGLPNDRFSAERPEGSISTLTIQRTEQRDSAMYRCASSTAVRGVDDTQYFGPGTRLTVL.

This chain joins TRBV18 and TRBJ2-5; 9 positions agree with TRBD1. The DNA end lines up better with TRBJ2-7; the J call may be wrong. Germline CDR1 reads KGHSH; CDR2 reads LQKENI. This CDR3 has 14 residues. The CDR3 loop is CASSQTGGRYEQYF. CDR3 sequence (DNA): TGTGCCAGCTCACAGACAGGGGGTCGCTACGAGCAGTACTTC.

This clonotype turned up a few times. The J gene is TRBJ2-7, the V gene TRBV9; the match to TRBD2 covers 11 bases. The CDR3 is 17 amino acids. J was trimmed by 3 bases and V by 0 bases; bases with no gene match: 8. Per germline, CDR1 SGDLS and CDR2 YYNGEE. CDR3 bases: TGTGCCAGCAGCGTAGGGCATGGGACTAGCGGAAGCTACGAGCAGTACTTC. It yields the protein CASSVGHGTSGSYEQYF.

The V gene is TRBV4-1, the J gene TRBJ1-2, with 7 positions matching TRBD1. This CDR3 is built from 13 residues. The V gene's germline CDR1 is MGHRA and CDR2 YSYEKL. Trimming took 7 bases from V and 7 from J; bases not matched to a gene: 9. This CDR3 is CASILGTEGGYTF. The CDR3 nucleotides are TGCGCCAGCATCCTGGGGACAGAGGGTGGCTACACCTTC.

The V gene is TRBV20-1, the J gene TRBJ1-2, with TRBD1 identical over 7 bases. Germline-derived CDR1 and CDR2 are DFQATT and SNEGSKA (reference sequence). This CDR3 is 13 amino acids long. V shed 0 bases and J 8 bases; nucleotides not matched to a gene: 6. In nucleotides, the CDR3 is TGCAGTGCTAGAGAAATGACAGGGCACGGCTACACCTTC. The encoded protein is CSAREMTGHGYTF.

The chain is built from TRBV4-1 and TRBJ2-1; tentatively, D is TRBD1 or TRBD2 (5 bases each). The CDR3 is 15 residues long. The V end was cut by 4 bases, the J end by 13 bases, with 23 bases between. CDR1 and CDR2 from the germline V gene are MGHRA and YSYEKL. CDR3 DNA sequence: TGCGCCAGCAGCCCTGGAAGGCCTAGGGGAGAGACCCAGTTCTTC. Translation: CASSPGRPRGETQFF.

The chain combines TRBV29-1 with TRBJ1-1; D is undetermined. The CDR3 is 13 residues long. V shed 6 bases and J shed 7 bases, with 18 bases lying between them. CDR1 and CDR2 from the germline V gene are SQVTM and ANQGSEA. This chain's CDR3 is CSVRTPRIGEAFF. The CDR3 nucleotides read TGCAGCGTCAGGACCCCTCGTATTGGTGAAGCTTTCTTT.

There are a few counts of this clonotype. The chain couples TRBV6-5 to TRBJ2-4; perhaps D is TRBD1 or TRBD2 (7 bases each). The germline gives CDR1 MNHEY, CDR2 SVGAGI. V was shortened by 8 bases and J by 5 bases, with 19 bases between the two germline ends. The CDR3 loop spans 15 amino acids. CDR3 sequence: CASALGGTVQNIQYF. The DNA of the CDR3 is TGTGCCAGCGCCCTGGGGGGGACAGTTCAAAACATTCAGTACTTC.

The rearrangement links TRBV9 to TRBJ2-3; D remains ambiguous. V shed 3 bases and J shed 2 bases, with 7 bases lying between them. Looked up from germline, CDR1 is SGDLS and CDR2 is YYNGEE. This CDR3 is 13 amino acids long. This CDR3 reads CASSAFNTDTQYF. As DNA, the CDR3 is TGTGCCAGCAGCGCCTTCAACACAGATACGCAGTATTTT.

The chain employs TRBV28 and TRBJ2-5, with 8 bases identical to TRBD2. The ends lost 5 bases at V and 2 bases at J; junction bases unmatched: 13. This CDR3 comprises 17 residues. The germline V gene has CDR1 MDHEN and CDR2 SYDVKM. The CDR3 DNA is TGTGCCAGCAGTCTATACCAGGCGGGAGGCCATCAAGAGACCCAGTACTTC. It codes for CASSLYQAGGHQETQYF.

This clonotype was detected once. The genes are TRBV12-3 or TRBV12-4 and TRBJ1-1; TRBD1 matches at 9 bases. The V gene end was trimmed by 6 bases and the J gene end by 6 bases; junction bases not matched to a gene: 8. CDR3 length: 14 amino acids. This CDR3 reads CASRLSGQGPEAFF. The CDR3 DNA sequence: TGTGCCAGCAGACTATCGGGACAGGGCCCTGAAGCTTTCTTT.

The gene calls are TRBV28 and TRBJ2-2, with TRBD1 identical over 8 bases. The germline V gene has CDR1 MDHEN and CDR2 SYDVKM. V lost 6 bases and J lost 1; bases outside the gene matches: 7. There are 16 residues in the CDR3. CDR3 DNA: TGTGCCAGCAGCATTCGTGGACAGGGGAACACCGGGGAGCTGTTTTTT. Translated, it gives CASSIRGQGNTGELFF.

This chain links TRBV6-1 with TRBJ2-5; possibly TRBD1 for D (6 bases). Germline V gives CDR1 MNHNS, CDR2 SASEGT. V shed 6 bases and J shed 1 base, with 15 bases lying between them. CDR3 length equals 15 residues. CDR3 loop: CASSVSRGSQETQYF. The CDR3 DNA follows: TGTGCCAGCAGCGTTTCTAGGGGGAGCCAAGAGACCCAGTACTTC.

This sequence joins TRBV3-1 and TRBJ2-1; the match to TRBD2 covers 11 bases. V shed 4 bases and J 9 bases; nucleotides not matched to a gene: 5. The CDR3 extends over 14 amino acids. The germline gives CDR1 LGHDT, CDR2 YNNKEL (reference sequence). This chain's CDR3 is CASSPSGGRVEQFF. The CDR3 bases are TGTGCCAGCAGCCCTAGCGGGGGGCGGGTTGAGCAGTTCTTC.

J is TRBJ2-4 and V is TRBV12-3 or TRBV12-4; 9 bases align to TRBD2. The last part of the DNA fits TRBJ2-5 better; the J call may be wrong. This CDR3 spans 14 amino acids. The CDR3 coding sequence is TGTGCCAGCAGTTTTAGGACTAGCGCTGGGACCCAGTACTTC. It encodes CASSFRTSAGTQYF.

V usage is TRBV5-1 and J usage is TRBJ2-7, with a weak D call TRBD2 (7 bases). V lost 2 bases, J lost 0 bases, and 15 bases lay in between. CDR1 SGHRS and CDR2 YFSETQ come from the germline V gene. This CDR3 is built from 16 residues. CDR3 nucleotide sequence: TGCGCCAGCAGCTTCCCAGCGGGGACAAGCTCCTACGAGCAGTACTTC. Translation gives CASSFPAGTSSYEQYF.

This clonotype was detected only a few times. The gene calls are TRBV25-1 and TRBJ2-7, with TRBD2 matching 7 bases. V shed 9 bases, J shed 3 bases, and the junction held 8 bases outside the gene matches. CDR3 length equals 13 residues. Germline V gene lookup returns CDR1 MGHDK and CDR2 SYGVNS. CDR3 amino acids: CASVGGGLYEQYF. The CDR3 DNA follows: TGTGCCAGTGTGGGGGGAGGGCTCTACGAGCAGTACTTC.

This clonotype has just a few counts. The genes are TRBV29-1 and TRBJ1-1, with TRBD1 identical over 9 bases. The CDR3 contains 13 residues. The trim removed 7 bases at V and 2 bases at J, leaving 5 bases unmatched. Per the germline V gene, CDR1 is SQVTM and CDR2 is ANQGSEA. This CDR3 reads CSARTGENTEAFF. The CDR3 bases are TGCAGCGCCCGGACAGGGGAAAACACTGAAGCTTTCTTT.

The J gene is TRBJ2-5, the V gene TRBV5-1; 11 bases map to TRBD1. The CDR3 runs 15 residues. With 4 bases clipped from V and 4 bases from J, the junction kept 6 bases outside the gene matches. Germline V gives CDR1 SGHRS, CDR2 YFSETQ. The CDR3 reads CASSTGQGAGETQYF. The CDR3, as DNA: TGCGCCAGCAGCACCGGACAGGGGGCGGGAGAGACCCAGTACTTC.

The rearrangement links TRBV4-2 to TRBJ2-1; TRBD1 is a possible D gene (6 bases). Per germline, CDR1 LGHNA and CDR2 YNFKEQ. Trimming stripped 3 bases from V and 9 bases from J, with 24 bases between. The CDR3 spans 17 residues. The CDR3 loop is CASSHLQGGGLGGEQFF. In DNA, the CDR3 is TGTGCCAGCAGCCATCTCCAAGGAGGTGGCCTAGGGGGTGAGCAGTTCTTC.

This clonotype came up many times. The chain links TRBV4-1 to TRBJ2-1; D not resolved. CDR3 size: 13 residues. The V and J ends lost 4 bases and 8 bases respectively, with 12 bases between them. The germline gives CDR1 MGHRA, CDR2 YSYEKL. CDR3 sequence (DNA): TGCGCCAGCAGCCTTAGAACCGAGGATGAGCAGTTCTTC. Translation: CASSLRTEDEQFF.

Remarks on this clonotype: A junction end diverges from the germline sequence, so it may reflect a read error. The V gene is TRBV5-1, the J gene TRBJ2-3; maybe TRBD1 (6 bases). The CDR3 is 15 residues long. CDR1 and CDR2 (germline): SGHRS, YFSETQ. DNA for the CDR3: TGTGCCAGCAGTGAACAGGGTCCTAGCACAGATACGCAGTATTTT. It encodes CASSEQGPSTDTQYF.

The chain joins TRBV2 to TRBJ2-4, with D perhaps TRBD2 (5 bases). The J call may be wrong; the DNA end is better matched by TRBJ2-7. Looked up from germline, CDR1 is SNHLY and CDR2 is FYNNEI. The CDR3 runs to 13 residues. The CDR3 nucleotides are TGTGCCAGCAGCACTAGGGTAGACTACGAGCAGTACTTC. Residues: CASSTRVDYEQYF.

J is TRBJ2-3 and V is TRBV20-1, with a tentative D call TRBD2 (6 bases). CDR1 and CDR2 from the germline V gene are DFQATT and SNEGSKA (reference sequence). Trimming shortened V by 0 bases and J by 0 bases, and 10 bases separated the two germline ends. CDR3 length: 15 amino acids. As DNA, the CDR3 is TGCAGTGCTAGAGATTACGCGGGGAGCACAGATACGCAGTATTTT. This sequence encodes CSARDYAGSTDTQYF.

This clonotype has more than one count but fewer than ten. The gene calls are TRBV15 and TRBJ1-5; 8 bases are shared with TRBD1. From germline, CDR1 is LNHNV and CDR2 YYDKDF (reference sequence). CDR3 size: 15 residues. The V segment lost 7 bases and the J segment 0 bases; nucleotides outside the gene matches: 5. In nucleotides, the CDR3 is TGTGCCACCACCAACGGACAGGGTAGCAATCAGCCCCAGCATTTT. This translates into CATTNGQGSNQPQHF.

In its sample, this clonotype was seen a few times. The chain carries TRBV20-1 and TRBJ2-1, with unresolved D. Germline CDR1 DFQATT, CDR2 SNEGSKA (reference sequence). V lost 3 bases and J 7 bases, leaving 10 bases between the germline ends. This CDR3 is 12 amino acids long. DNA for the CDR3: TGCAGTGCTAGGGGGATTTGGAATGAGCAGTTCTTC. Amino acid sequence: CSARGIWNEQFF.